The clone carrying this T cell receptor beta chain came up a few times. Its cognate antigen is unknown. Distinct nucleotide sequences in the sample also encode this CDR3. Expressed TCRB transcripts were sequenced because the entire RNA isolate underwent reverse transcription. The method was immunoSEQ multiplex PCR; TCRdb's version includes in-frame clones alone and lacks a portion of them. The table lists roughly 400,000 clones, 8% to 10% of them singletons. The sample originates from a study of beta chain features in type 1 diabetes. The study's findings and limits: Type 1 diabetes patients had TCRB CDR3s that were shorter (moderately but significantly so) in all four CD4+ subsets. Junctions at VDJ sites from type 1 diabetes patients had fewer insertions and more deletions.

The CDR3 length is 11 residues. CDR1 is DFQATT, CDR2 SNEGSKA, per germline (reference sequence). Trimming took off 3 bases at V and 1 base at J, with 3 bases between the two ends. The origin of this receptor is a man aged 30-40 years with type 1 diabetes. Sequenced material: central memory CD4+ T cells from blood. The chain recombines TRBV20-1 with TRBJ2-5, with D hard to call. CDR3 residues: CSASIQETQYF. The CDR3 DNA follows: TGCAGTGCTAGTATCCAAGAGACCCAGTACTTC.